The 3 T cell receptor beta chains given below trace back to one sample, sequenced in a study of identical twins. TCRdb analysed the 5' RACE reads with MiXCR anew, one entry per CDR3 protein. This sample carries 200,000 to 250,000 distinct CDR3 sequences, 7.5% of them seen once, and the ten largest clones take less than 2%. The sample was also reused in another study, on yellow fever vaccine responses in identical twins.

The sample comprised memory (CD45RO+) T cells sorted from blood. Receptor source: a woman in her late teens or twenties in good health.

This clonotype appeared many times. The V gene is TRBV28, the J gene TRBJ1-3; D gene ambiguous. The length of the CDR3 is 14 residues. V was clipped by 1 base and J by 4 bases, with 8 bases between them. Germline-derived CDR1 and CDR2 are MDHEN and SYDVKM. This CDR3 reads CASSLSEAGNTIYF. The CDR3 nucleotides read TGTGCCAGCAGTTTATCAGAGGCGGGAAACACCATATATTTT.

In its sample, this clonotype was seen many times. The genes are TRBV7-2 and TRBJ2-1; D perhaps matches TRBD2 (5 bases). The V and J ends lost 8 bases and 3 bases respectively, with 14 bases between them. There are 14 residues in the CDR3. CDR1 is SGHTA, CDR2 FQGNSA, per germline. The CDR3 reads CASERDYLYNEQFF. CDR3 nucleotides: TGTGCCAGCGAGAGGGATTATCTCTACAATGAGCAGTTCTTC.

There are many counts of this clonotype. The gene calls are TRBV18 and TRBJ2-1; D perhaps matches TRBD2 (5 bases). The length of the CDR3 is 15 residues. Germline CDR1 and CDR2: KGHSH and LQKENI. V gave up 3 bases and J gave up 2 bases, with 11 bases separating them. Here the CDR3 reads CASSPLAQTYNEQFF. The DNA of the CDR3 is TGTGCCAGCTCACCGCTAGCCCAAACCTACAATGAGCAGTTCTTC.